A selection of T cell receptor beta chains follows, all from one sample in a study of blood T cell repertoires in COVID-19. Assay: immunoSEQ multiplex PCR; the TCRdb copy retains only in-frame clones and omits some. The table records 240,000 or so clones, approximately 87% of them present only once. The sequenced material came from peripheral blood. The receptor source for this set is a man aged 60 to 69 with acute or convalescent COVID-19. Each CDR3 is given with its conserved first and last residue. Each record gives: V gene, CDR3 length, D gene, clone size, J gene, CDR3 protein, CDR3 DNA. D genes are given only for firm matches. Some rows mark clone size as missing; the rest say once, few, many or name a class of expanded clone.

v_call: TRBV6-1
cdr3_length: 16
d_call: .
clone_size: .
j_call: TRBJ1-1
cdr3_aa: CASSDKPLGRNTEAFF
cdr3_nt: TGTGCCAGCAGTGATAAACCCTTGGGCAGGAACACTGAAGCTTTCTTT

v_call: TRBV4-1
cdr3_length: 12
d_call: .
clone_size: .
j_call: TRBJ2-3
cdr3_aa: CASSHDSDTQYF
cdr3_nt: TGCGCCAGCAGCCACGACAGCGATACGCAGTATTTT

v_call: TRBV5-1
cdr3_length: 15
d_call: .
clone_size: .
j_call: TRBJ2-7
cdr3_aa: CASSDMGPLVYEQYF
cdr3_nt: TGCGCCAGCAGCGACATGGGGCCGTTGGTGTACGAGCAGTACTTC

v_call: TRBV6-2/TRBV6-3
cdr3_length: 16
d_call: .
clone_size: .
j_call: TRBJ2-5
cdr3_aa: CASSSPRTDFQETQYF
cdr3_nt: TGTGCCAGCAGTTCCCCCCGGACAGATTTCCAAGAGACCCAGTACTTC

v_call: TRBV3-1/TRBV3-2
cdr3_length: 17
d_call: TRBD2
clone_size: .
j_call: TRBJ2-1
cdr3_aa: CASSQPKTSGAYNEQFF
cdr3_nt: TGTGCCAGCAGCCAACCCAAGACTAGCGGGGCCTACAATGAGCAGTTCTTC

v_call: TRBV11-3
cdr3_length: 16
d_call: TRBD1
clone_size: .
j_call: TRBJ1-1
cdr3_aa: CASSSNSGTGGTEAFF
cdr3_nt: TGTGCCAGCAGCTCCAATTCCGGGACAGGGGGCACTGAAGCTTTCTTT

v_call: TRBV15
cdr3_length: 15
d_call: .
clone_size: .
j_call: TRBJ2-3
cdr3_aa: CATSPPGRTTDTQYF
cdr3_nt: TGTGCCACCAGCCCGCCGGGAAGGACGACAGATACGCAGTATTTT

v_call: TRBV19
cdr3_length: 15
d_call: TRBD2
clone_size: .
j_call: TRBJ2-1
cdr3_aa: CASSPGLANYNEQFF
cdr3_nt: TGTGCCAGTAGCCCTGGACTAGCCAACTACAATGAGCAGTTCTTC

v_call: TRBV12-3/TRBV12-4
cdr3_length: 13
d_call: .
clone_size: .
j_call: TRBJ2-5
cdr3_aa: CASRVRLGETQYF
cdr3_nt: TGTGCCAGCAGGGTCCGACTAGGAGAGACCCAGTACTTC

v_call: TRBV5-1
cdr3_length: 15
d_call: .
clone_size: .
j_call: TRBJ2-5
cdr3_aa: CASSPWAPSLETQYF
cdr3_nt: TGCGCCAGCAGCCCCTGGGCCCCTTCATTAGAGACCCAGTACTTC

v_call: TRBV19
cdr3_length: 16
d_call: .
clone_size: .
j_call: TRBJ1-5
cdr3_aa: CASSMVGAHGNQPQHF
cdr3_nt: TGTGCCAGTAGTATGGTGGGGGCGCATGGCAATCAGCCCCAGCATTTT

v_call: TRBV5-1
cdr3_length: 15
d_call: TRBD1
clone_size: .
j_call: TRBJ1-5
cdr3_aa: CASSLGTGVNQPQHF
cdr3_nt: TGCGCCAGCAGCTTGGGGACAGGGGTTAATCAGCCCCAGCATTTT

v_call: TRBV30
cdr3_length: 13
d_call: .
clone_size: once
j_call: TRBJ2-5
cdr3_aa: CAWIEGGGETQYF
cdr3_nt: TGTGCCTGGATAGAAGGGGGGGGAGAGACCCAGTACTTC

v_call: TRBV19
cdr3_length: 13
d_call: TRBD1
clone_size: .
j_call: TRBJ1-2
cdr3_aa: CASSATTGVGYTF
cdr3_nt: TGTGCCAGTAGTGCAACTACAGGGGTCGGCTACACCTTC

v_call: TRBV6-7
cdr3_length: 12
d_call: .
clone_size: .
j_call: TRBJ2-7
cdr3_aa: CAMPLALYEQYF
cdr3_nt: TGTGCCATGCCTTTGGCCCTCTACGAGCAGTACTTC

v_call: TRBV9
cdr3_length: 15
d_call: .
clone_size: .
j_call: TRBJ2-7
cdr3_aa: CASSVAGSLPMEQYF
cdr3_nt: TGTGCCAGCAGCGTAGCAGGTTCCCTCCCCATGGAGCAGTACTTC

v_call: TRBV18
cdr3_length: 13
d_call: TRBD2
clone_size: .
j_call: TRBJ2-7
cdr3_aa: CAIKSGRVYEQYF
cdr3_nt: TGTGCCATCAAATCAGGGAGGGTTTACGAGCAGTACTTC